This entry lists 15 T cell receptor beta chains sequenced from one sample in a study of metastatic and nonmetastatic thyroid tumors. Through MiXCR, TCRdb re-clonotyped the PCR reads. Of around 30,000 clones listed, approximately 4% are singletons. Thyroid surgery was performed in patients who had received no treatment beforehand. The sample was blood. These TCRs come from a female donor with papillary thyroid cancer or a benign thyroid nodule (not recorded which). Some clones in this sample may be carry-over from other donors' samples.

In regard to this clone: A much more abundant neighbour one base away suggests this may be a read error. The genes are TRBV9 and TRBJ2-1; D might be TRBD1 or TRBD2, each matching 5 bases. In germline, CDR1 is SGDLS, CDR2 YYNGEE. This CDR3 spans 12 amino acids. V shed 4 bases and J shed 14 bases, with 16 bases lying between them. CDR3 region: CASSLLMGVKFF. CDR3 coding DNA: TGTGCCAGCAGCTTATTGATGGGGGTGAAGTTCTTC.

This clone was detected only a few times. At one of its ends the junction is not consistent with the germline gene, which may arise from a read error. J is TRBJ2-3 and V is TRBV15, with D perhaps TRBD1 (6 bases). Germline-derived CDR1 and CDR2 are LNHNV and YYDKDF (reference sequence). CDR3 length equals 15 residues. The CDR3 nucleotides are TGTGTCACCAGCAGGGGAGTGGGAGACACAGATACGCAGTATTTT. Translated, it gives CVTSRGVGDTDTQYF.

This clone occurred many times. The V and J genes are TRBV5-1 and TRBJ2-2; 9 positions agree with TRBD2. J gave up 6 bases and V 0 bases, and 6 bases lay outside the gene matches. Germline V gene sequence: CDR1 SGHRS, CDR2 YFSETQ. The CDR3 length is 16 residues. CDR3: CASSLGVAGVSGELFF. In DNA form, the CDR3 reads TGCGCCAGCAGCTTGGGGGTAGCGGGAGTATCCGGGGAGCTGTTTTTT.

This clone has more than one count but fewer than ten. The V call is TRBV12-3 or TRBV12-4, the J call TRBJ2-7, with no clear D. V lost 1 base to trimming and J lost 1 base, with 2 bases between them. CDR3 length: 12 residues. The CDR3 sequence is CASSLDSYEQYF. CDR3 coding DNA: TGTGCCAGCAGTTTAGATTCCTACGAGCAGTACTTC.

Many counts were recorded for this clone. This may be a read error, as it is one base from a much larger clone. The chain combines TRBV6-5 with TRBJ2-1; D may be TRBD1 (6 bases). The CDR3 loop spans 12 amino acids. Germline CDR1 reads MNHEY; CDR2 reads SVGAGI. The DNA of the CDR3 is TGTGCCAGCAGTTACTCACAGGGCGAGCAGCTCTTC. Translating it yields CASSYSQGEQLF.

This clone was counted only a few times. The chain has TRBV11-3 and TRBJ2-7; D remains ambiguous. The CDR3 spans 13 residues. CDR1 and CDR2 (germline): SGHNT, YENEEA. Trimming cost V 5 bases and J 3 bases, with 11 bases left between them. CDR3 sequence (DNA): TGTGCCAGCAGCCAAGGTCTCCGCTACGAGCAGTACTTC. This gives the protein CASSQGLRYEQYF.

This clone was found many times. This sample includes further DNA sequences coding for the same CDR3. The chain carries TRBV19 and TRBJ1-1; no definite D call. The CDR3 extends over 14 amino acids. From germline, CDR1 is LNHDA and CDR2 SQIVND (reference sequence). Trimming shortened V by 1 base and J by 1 base, and 7 bases separated the two germline ends. This CDR3 is CASSIGRGNTEAFF. The CDR3 region has the DNA TGTGCCAGTAGTATAGGTCGGGGGAACACTGAAGCTTTCTTT.

This clone was observed a handful of times. This chain connects TRBV30 to TRBJ2-1, with no clear D. The germline V gene has CDR1 GTSNPN and CDR2 SVGIG (reference sequence). V was trimmed by 3 bases and J by 4 bases, leaving 4 bases between them. The CDR3 has 11 residues. The CDR3 region is CAWRAYNEQFF. Written as DNA, the CDR3 is TGTGCCTGGAGAGCTTACAATGAGCAGTTCTTC.

J is TRBJ2-1 and V is TRBV12-3 or TRBV12-4; D uncertain. Trimming took off 3 bases at V and 5 bases at J, with 11 bases between the two ends. The CDR3 contains 14 residues. CDR3 in amino acids: CASSFLGKHNEQFF. The DNA of the CDR3 is TGTGCCAGCAGTTTTCTGGGGAAGCACAATGAGCAGTTCTTC.

Many counts were recorded for this clone. This chain connects TRBV6-1 to TRBJ2-1; no clear D. Trimming pared 6 bases from V and 6 bases from J, leaving 15 bases between. The CDR3 is 14 amino acids. CDR1 and CDR2 from the germline V gene are MNHNS and SASEGT. The CDR3 bases are TGTGCCAGCAGCACATCACTAATTTCCAATGAGCAGTTCTTC. Protein product: CASSTSLISNEQFF.

This clone was found many times. This chain connects TRBV19 to TRBJ1-1; the match to TRBD1 covers 7 bases. The CDR3 is 19 amino acids. Germline CDR1 is LNHDA and CDR2 is SQIVND (reference sequence). V lost 2 bases to trimming and J lost 0 bases; unmatched junction nucleotides: 15. Here the CDR3 reads CASSIYRGTNNLLNTEAFF. As DNA, the CDR3 is TGTGCCAGTAGTATATACAGGGGAACGAACAACCTATTGAACACTGAAGCTTTCTTT.

This clone was recorded a few times. Other nucleotide sequences from this sample produce the same CDR3. V usage is TRBV7-9 and J usage is TRBJ1-1; D remains unclear. Trimming stripped 1 base from V and 0 bases from J, with 6 bases between. Germline CDR1 is SEHNR and CDR2 is FQNEAQ (reference sequence). The length of the CDR3 is 14 residues. This chain's CDR3 is CASSLGRLNTEAFF. Here the CDR3 DNA reads TGTGCCAGCAGCTTAGGCAGACTGAACACTGAAGCTTTCTTT.

J is TRBJ1-2 and V is TRBV28, with D unclear. The CDR3 contains 13 residues. Germline V gives CDR1 MDHEN, CDR2 SYDVKM. Trimming cost V 2 bases and J 4 bases, with 8 bases left between them. The CDR3 protein is CASSLSGIYGYTF. The CDR3 nucleotides are TGTGCCAGCAGTTTAAGCGGGATCTATGGCTACACCTTC.

This clone was seen repeatedly, ten times or more. The chain carries TRBV5-5 and TRBJ2-3; D is uncertain. This CDR3 has 13 residues. With 6 bases removed from V and 0 bases from J, the gap between germline ends came to 8 bases. CDR1 and CDR2 from the germline V gene are SGHKS and YYEKEE (reference sequence). The CDR3: CASTLTSTDTQYF. The CDR3 DNA sequence: TGTGCCAGCACCCTCACTAGCACAGATACGCAGTATTTT.

This clone has a count of ten or more. A read error may explain this, as a much larger clone is one base away. The CDR3 nucleotides are TGTGCCAACAGTTTCCCGGGCGGGTATTCACCCCTCCACTTT. It encodes CANSFPGGYSPLHF. The chain employs TRBV12-3 or TRBV12-4 and TRBJ1-6; the D is unclear. The length of the CDR3 is 14 residues.